This T cell receptor (beta chain) originates from a study of tumor-infiltrating lymphocytes in oesophageal squamous cell carcinoma. Via MiXCR, TCRdb re-called the PCR reads, giving one row per CDR3 protein. The table has about 10,000 distinct CDR3 sequences, around 60% seen once; the top ten hold about 25%. This CDR3 has 17 amino acids. J lost 2 bases, V lost 5 bases, and 11 bases had no gene match. Germline CDR1 reads MNHEY; CDR2 reads SVGEGT. V and J are TRBV6-2 or TRBV6-3 and TRBJ2-3, with TRBD1 matching over 9 bases. The receptor comes from a female donor with esophageal squamous cell carcinoma. Sequencing was performed on esophageal tumor tissue. CDR3 region: CASSARTGAVNTDTQYF. The CDR3 coding sequence is TGTGCCAGCAGTGCGCGGACAGGGGCAGTGAACACAGATACGCAGTATTTT.